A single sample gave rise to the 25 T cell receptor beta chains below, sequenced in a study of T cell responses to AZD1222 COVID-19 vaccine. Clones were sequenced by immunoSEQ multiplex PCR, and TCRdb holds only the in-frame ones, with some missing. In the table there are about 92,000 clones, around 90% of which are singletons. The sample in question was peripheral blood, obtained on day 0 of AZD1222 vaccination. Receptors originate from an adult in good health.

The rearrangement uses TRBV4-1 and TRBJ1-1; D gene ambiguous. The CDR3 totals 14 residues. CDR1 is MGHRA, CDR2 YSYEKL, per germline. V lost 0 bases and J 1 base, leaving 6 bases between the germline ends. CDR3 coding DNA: TGCGCCAGCAGCCAAGATTACGAGAACACTGAAGCTTTCTTT. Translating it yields CASSQDYENTEAFF.

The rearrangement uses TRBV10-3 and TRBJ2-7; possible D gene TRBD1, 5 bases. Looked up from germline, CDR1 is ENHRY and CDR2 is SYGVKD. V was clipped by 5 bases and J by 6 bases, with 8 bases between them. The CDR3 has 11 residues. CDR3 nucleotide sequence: TGTGCCATCAGTTCCACAGGCGAGCAGTACTTC. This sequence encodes CAISSTGEQYF.

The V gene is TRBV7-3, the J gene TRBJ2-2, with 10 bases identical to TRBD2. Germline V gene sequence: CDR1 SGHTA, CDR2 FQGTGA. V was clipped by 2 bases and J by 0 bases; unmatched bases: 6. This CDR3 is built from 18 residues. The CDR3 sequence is CASSLGSSGSSNTGELFF. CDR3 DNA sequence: TGTGCCAGCAGCTTAGGTTCTAGCGGGAGTTCGAACACCGGGGAGCTGTTTTTT.

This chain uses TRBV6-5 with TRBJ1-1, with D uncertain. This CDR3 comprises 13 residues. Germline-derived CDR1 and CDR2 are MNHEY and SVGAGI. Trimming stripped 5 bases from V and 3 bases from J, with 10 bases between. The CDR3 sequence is CASSKDGYTEAFF. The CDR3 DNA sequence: TGTGCCAGCAGTAAGGACGGCTACACTGAAGCTTTCTTT.

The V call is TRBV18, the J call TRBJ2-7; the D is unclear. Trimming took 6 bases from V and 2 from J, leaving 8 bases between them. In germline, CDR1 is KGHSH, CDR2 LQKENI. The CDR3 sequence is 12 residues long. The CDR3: CASSQVAYEQYF. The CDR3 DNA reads TGTGCCAGCTCGCAGGTGGCCTACGAGCAGTACTTC.

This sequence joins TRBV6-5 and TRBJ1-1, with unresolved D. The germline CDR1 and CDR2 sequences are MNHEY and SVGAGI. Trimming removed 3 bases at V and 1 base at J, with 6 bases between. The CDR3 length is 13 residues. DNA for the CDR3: TGTGCCAGCAGTTATGGGCGGAACACTGAAGCTTTCTTT. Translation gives CASSYGRNTEAFF.

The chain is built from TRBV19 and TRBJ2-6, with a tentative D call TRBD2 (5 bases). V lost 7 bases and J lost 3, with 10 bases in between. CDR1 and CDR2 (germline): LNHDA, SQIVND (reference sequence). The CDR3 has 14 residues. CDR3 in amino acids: CASIGVVGANVLTF. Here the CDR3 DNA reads TGTGCCAGTATCGGGGTTGTTGGGGCCAACGTCCTGACTTTC.

The CDR3 loop is CAWSGGYNSPLHF. The CDR3 DNA is TGTGCCTGGAGTGGGGGGTATAATTCACCCCTCCACTTT. The chain joins TRBV30 to TRBJ1-6; tentatively, D is TRBD1 (5 bases). V was cut by 1 base and J by 4 bases, with 5 bases left in between. The CDR3 extends over 13 amino acids. Germline assignment: CDR1 GTSNPN and CDR2 SVGIG (reference sequence).

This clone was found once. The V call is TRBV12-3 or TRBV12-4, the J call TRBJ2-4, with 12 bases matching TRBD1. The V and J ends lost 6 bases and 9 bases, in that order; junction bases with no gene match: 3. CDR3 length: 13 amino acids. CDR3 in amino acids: CASSQGQGAIQYF. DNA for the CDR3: TGTGCCAGCAGCCAGGGACAGGGGGCCATTCAGTACTTC.

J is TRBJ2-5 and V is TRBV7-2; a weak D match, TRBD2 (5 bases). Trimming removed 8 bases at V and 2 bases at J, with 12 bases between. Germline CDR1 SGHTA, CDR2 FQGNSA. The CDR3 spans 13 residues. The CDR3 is CASLIGLQETQYF. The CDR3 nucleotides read TGTGCCAGCTTAATTGGACTTCAAGAGACCCAGTACTTC.

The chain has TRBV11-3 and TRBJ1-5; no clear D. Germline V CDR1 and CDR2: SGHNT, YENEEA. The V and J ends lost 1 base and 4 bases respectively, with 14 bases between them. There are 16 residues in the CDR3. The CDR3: CASSLGPGISNQPQHF. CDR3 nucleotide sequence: TGTGCCAGCAGCTTAGGGCCTGGGATTTCTAATCAGCCCCAGCATTTT.

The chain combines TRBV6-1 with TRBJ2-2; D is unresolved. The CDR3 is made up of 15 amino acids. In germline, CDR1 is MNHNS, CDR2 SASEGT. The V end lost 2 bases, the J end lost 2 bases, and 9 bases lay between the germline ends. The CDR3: CASSELRANTGELFF. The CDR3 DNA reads TGTGCCAGCAGTGAACTTCGGGCAAACACCGGGGAGCTGTTTTTT.

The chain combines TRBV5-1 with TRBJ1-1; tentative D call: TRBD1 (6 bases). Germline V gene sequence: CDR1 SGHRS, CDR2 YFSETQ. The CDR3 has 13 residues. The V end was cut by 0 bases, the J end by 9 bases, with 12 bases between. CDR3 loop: CASSLDRQGQAFF. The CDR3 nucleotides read TGCGCCAGCAGCTTGGACCGGCAGGGGCAAGCTTTCTTT.

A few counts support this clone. The CDR3 DNA reads TGTGCCAGCAGCTTACGCGAGCAATTTTACGAGCAGTACTTC. The encoded protein is CASSLREQFYEQYF. The rearrangement uses TRBV5-6 and TRBJ2-7; D is unresolved. CDR1 and CDR2 (germline): SGHDT, YYEEEE. The CDR3 runs 14 residues. V was trimmed by 2 bases and J by 4 bases, leaving 13 bases between them.

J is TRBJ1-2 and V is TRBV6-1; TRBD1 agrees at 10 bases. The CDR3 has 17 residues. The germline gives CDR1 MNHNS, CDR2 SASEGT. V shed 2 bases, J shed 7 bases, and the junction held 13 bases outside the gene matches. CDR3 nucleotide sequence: TGTGCCAGCAGTGAATTAGAATTGAGACAGGGGGCGAGTGGCTACACCTTC. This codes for CASSELELRQGASGYTF.

The CDR3 DNA reads TGTGCCACCAGCAGAGATGGAGGGTATCAGCCCCAGCATTTT. Its translation is CATSRDGGYQPQHF. The V call is TRBV15, the J call TRBJ1-5; the D is unclear. Between the trimmed V and J ends, which lost 0 bases and 5 bases, there was a span of 8 bases. CDR1 LNHNV and CDR2 YYDKDF come from the germline V gene (reference sequence). This CDR3 has 14 residues.

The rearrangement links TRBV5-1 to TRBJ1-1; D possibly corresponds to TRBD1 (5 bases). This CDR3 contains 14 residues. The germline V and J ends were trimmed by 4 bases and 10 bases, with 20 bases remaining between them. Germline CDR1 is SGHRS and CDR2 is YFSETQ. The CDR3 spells CASSPRGEYGGAFF. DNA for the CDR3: TGCGCCAGCAGCCCGCGAGGGGAATACGGCGGAGCTTTCTTT.

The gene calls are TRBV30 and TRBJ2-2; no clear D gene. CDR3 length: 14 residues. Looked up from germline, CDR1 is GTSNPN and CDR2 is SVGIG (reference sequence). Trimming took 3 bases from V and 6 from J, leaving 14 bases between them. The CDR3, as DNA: TGTGCCTGGAGGAAGGTAGCAAACTCCGGGGAGCTGTTTTTT. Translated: CAWRKVANSGELFF.

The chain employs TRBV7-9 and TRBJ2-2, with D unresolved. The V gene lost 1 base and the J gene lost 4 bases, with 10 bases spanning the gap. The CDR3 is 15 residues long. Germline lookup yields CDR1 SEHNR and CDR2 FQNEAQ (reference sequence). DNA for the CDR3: TGTGCCAGCAGCTTAGAGGCAAGGGCCACCGGGGAGCTGTTTTTT. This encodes CASSLEARATGELFF.

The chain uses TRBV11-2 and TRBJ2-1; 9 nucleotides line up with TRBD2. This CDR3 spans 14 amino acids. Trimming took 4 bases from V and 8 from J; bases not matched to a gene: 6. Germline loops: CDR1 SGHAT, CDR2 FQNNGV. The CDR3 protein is CASSSGLASDEQFF. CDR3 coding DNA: TGTGCCAGCAGCTCGGGACTAGCTTCGGATGAGCAGTTCTTC.

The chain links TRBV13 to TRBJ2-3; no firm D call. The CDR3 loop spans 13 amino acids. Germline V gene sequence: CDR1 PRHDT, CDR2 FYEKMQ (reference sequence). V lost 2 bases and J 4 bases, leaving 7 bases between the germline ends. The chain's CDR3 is CASSLRLPDTQYF. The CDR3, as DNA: TGTGCCAGCAGCTTACGTCTCCCAGATACGCAGTATTTT.

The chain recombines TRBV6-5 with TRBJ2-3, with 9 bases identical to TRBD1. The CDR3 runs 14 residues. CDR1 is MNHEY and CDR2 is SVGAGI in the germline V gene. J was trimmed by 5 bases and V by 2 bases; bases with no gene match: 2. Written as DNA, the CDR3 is TGTGCCAGCAGTTACGCGGGACAGGGAGATACGCAGTATTTT. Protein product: CASSYAGQGDTQYF.

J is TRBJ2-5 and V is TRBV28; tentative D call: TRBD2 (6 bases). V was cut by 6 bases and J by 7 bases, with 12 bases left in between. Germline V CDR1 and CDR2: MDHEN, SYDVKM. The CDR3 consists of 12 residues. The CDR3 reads CASRSTGGTQYF. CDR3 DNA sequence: TGTGCCAGCAGGAGTACCGGGGGGACCCAGTACTTC. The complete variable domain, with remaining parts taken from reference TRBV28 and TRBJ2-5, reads DVKVTQSSRYLVKRTGEKVFLECVQDMDHENMFWYRQDPGLGLRLIYFSYDVKMKEKGDIPEGYSVSREKKERFSLILESASTNQTSMYLCASRSTGGTQYFGPGTRLLVL.

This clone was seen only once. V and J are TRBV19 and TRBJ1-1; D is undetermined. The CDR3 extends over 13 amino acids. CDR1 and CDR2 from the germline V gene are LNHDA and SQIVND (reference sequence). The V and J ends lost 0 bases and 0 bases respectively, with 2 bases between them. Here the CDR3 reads CASSIDLNTEAFF. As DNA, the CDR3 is TGTGCCAGTAGTATAGACCTGAACACTGAAGCTTTCTTT.

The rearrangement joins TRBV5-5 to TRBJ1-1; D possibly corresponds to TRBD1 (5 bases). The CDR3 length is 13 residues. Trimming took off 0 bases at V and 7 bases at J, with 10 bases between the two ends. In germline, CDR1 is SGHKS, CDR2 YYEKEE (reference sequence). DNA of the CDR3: TGTGCCAGCAGCTTGGTAGGGACTGATGAAGCTTTCTTT. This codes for CASSLVGTDEAFF. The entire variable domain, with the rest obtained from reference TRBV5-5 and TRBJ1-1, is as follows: DAGVTQSPTHLIKTRGQQVTLRCSPISGHKSVSWYQQVLGQGPQFIFQYYEKEERGRGNFPDRFSARQFPNYSSELNVNALLLGDSALYLCASSLVGTDEAFFGQGTRLTVV.